In this sample, the clone carrying this T cell receptor beta chain turned up a few times. Its antigen is unidentified. The data stem from a study of blood T cells in healthy people across ages. Study observations and caveats: Nothing was known about donor CMV status, and this possibly confounded expanded clonotype changes.

The CDR3 totals 17 residues. CDR1 is SNHLY, CDR2 FYNNEI, per germline. The ends were cut back, 2 bases at V and 0 bases at J, with 17 bases in the middle. The authors ran a second PCR of 7 to 11 cycles using a sample-barcoded 5' primer and a J-beta primer mix. TCRdb reanalysed the 5' RACE reads using MiXCR and keeps one entry per CDR3 protein. The sample contains over 450,000 distinct CDR3 sequences, nearly 25% of which appear only once. These data also featured in a second study, about T cells of mothers and their children. From that paper: Extracted RNA, in its entirety, went into cDNA synthesis at about 1.5 ug per 15 ul.

The sequence was collected from a boy under 18 in good health. Sequencing was done on a sample of blood. The rearrangement uses TRBV2 and TRBJ2-7, with TRBD2 as a possible D gene (5 bases). The CDR3 DNA follows: TGTGCCAGCAGTGAATTCGTCGCGGAGGTGGGCTCCTACGAGCAGTACTTC. This translates into CASSEFVAEVGSYEQYF.